This T cell receptor (beta chain) comes out of a study of blood T cell repertoires in COVID-19. The wider study: COVID-19 samples from acute and convalescent phases originated in the United States, Italy and Spain. Nucleic acid was either cDNA or gDNA, and it came from T cells, B-cell-depleted T cells, or PBMCs.

As processed by the authors: Using reference gene primer amplification, nucleated cell counts were estimated. Clones were sequenced by immunoSEQ multiplex PCR, and TCRdb holds only the in-frame ones, with some missing. The V and J calls and clone size are taken from that table; D and trimming were inferred from the DNA. The sample records under 250,000 clones, around 89% being singletons. Between the trimmed V and J ends, which lost 7 bases and 3 bases, there was a span of 17 bases. Looked up from germline, CDR1 is SGHTA and CDR2 is FQGNSA. The CDR3 is 15 amino acids. The V and J genes are TRBV7-2 and TRBJ2-3, with D perhaps matching TRBD1 (7 bases). Sequencing was done on a sample of peripheral blood. The clonotype was recovered from a young man with COVID-19, enrolled during active disease. The CDR3 sequence: CASTAGGRGTDTQYF. The CDR3, as DNA: TGTGCCAGCACCGCAGGGGGGAGAGGGACAGATACGCAGTATTTT.